This T cell receptor beta chain comes out of a study of identical twins (TCRdb year 2016). For the study in its entirety: The study deep-sequenced TCR alpha and beta repertoires from monozygotic twins, unrelated adults of various ages and cord blood to test whether fetal clonotypes persist. To rule out contamination, replicate twin experiments were performed at different times with different library preparation protocols.

Every donor was a healthy Caucasian. A note on this clonotype: The antigen it recognizes is unknown. Nothing much larger sits one base from this clone, and base qualities are not available.

Library preparation employed 5' RACE. For sequencing, an Illumina HiSeq 2000 was employed. A universal primer binding site was added through template switching, and the final cDNA carried a unique molecular identifier so that TCR cDNA molecules could be counted accurately. Specific primers in the conserved constant-segment region were used to synthesize first-strand cDNA for TCR alpha and beta chains. To control for contamination, every cDNA library was double barcoded, receiving both a SMART-Mk sample barcode and Illumina barcodes. Two successive PCR steps introduced TruSeq adapter sequences along with Illumina sample barcodes. The Illumina HiSeq platform was used with custom primers to sequence TCR alpha and beta cDNA libraries. Turning to the authors' computational methods: MiGEC processed the raw reads to extract unique molecular identifiers, while MiXCR was used to determine the CDR3 positions. For each individual, recombination models were inferred using an EM algorithm with the repgenHMM and IGoR tools. The tcR package in R was used for shared clonotype analysis, with sharing normalized by the product of cloneset sizes. To study raw recombination without the effects of thymic and clonal selection, out-of-frame nonproductive sequences were analyzed. TCRdb reworked the public reads: Q25 trimming with fastp, MiXCR clone assembly, productive beta chains retained. Entries are consolidated by CDR3 protein sequence, retaining the most common genes and DNA. The V and J calls were not made by the authors but by TCRdb's processing. In this sample the table shows around 1.7 million distinct CDR3 sequences, about 30% of which occur a single time. Clones ranked in the top ten supply about 0.27% of the sample.

CDR3 length: 14 amino acids, cysteine to phenylalanine. The kept DNA is CDR3 alone, 42 bases in frame from the first base. The germline V gene (reference sequence) gives CDR1 as DFQATT and CDR2 as SNEGSKA. Germline trimming: 3 bases from V, 3 bases from J; junction bases outside gene matches: 4. The research as a whole found: Recombination models systematically underestimated out-of-frame TCR alpha sharing in monozygotic twins but agreed with sharing between unrelated individuals. Abundant cord blood beta clonotypes had fewer insertions, young adult naive repertoires showed a similar but weaker trend, and memory repertoires showed no such trend. Compared with coincidental sharing between unrelated individuals, out-of-frame TCR alpha sequences shared between twins had an excess of sequences with low generation probability. A weaker excess of twin sharing was found in beta out-of-frame sequences because the signal-to-noise ratio was lowered by fewer shared sequences. Zero-insertion analyses could be partly confounded by invariant T cells such as MAIT and iNKT, though diverse VJ usage argued against such confounding for most clonotypes. Because the same donors could not be followed over many years, the conclusions depended on cross-sectional statistical analysis.

Material: cord blood. The source is a newborn girl in good health. This sequence uses TRBV20-1 and TRBJ1-5; TRBD1 fits 8 bases in the junction. The CDR3 sequence is CSARDRAYNQPQHF. The DNA sequence is TGCAGTGCTAGGGACAGGGCATACAATCAGCCCCAGCATTTT.